This T cell receptor (beta chain) was identified in a study of blood T cell repertoires in COVID-19. On the study more broadly: COVID-19 samples collected from the United States, Italy and Spain covered acute and convalescent phases. T cells, B-cell-depleted T cells, or PBMCs provided the cDNA or gDNA that served as material.

In the authors' workflow: Estimation of nucleated cell counts relied on the amplification of reference gene primers. Assay: immunoSEQ multiplex PCR; the TCRdb copy retains only in-frame clones and omits some. For V, J and clone size, that table is used; D and trimming come from the DNA. The table includes about 33,000 clones, 88% detected once. The CDR3 spans 18 residues. Trimming took 1 base from V and 0 from J; bases not matched to a gene: 11. The germline V gene encodes CDR1 LNHDA and CDR2 SQIVND (reference sequence). The material sequenced was peripheral blood. The chain combines TRBV19 with TRBJ1-1; 7 bases align to TRBD1. The origin of this receptor is a human donor in a cohort sampled during active COVID-19. In DNA, the CDR3 is TGTGCCAGTAGTATAGCGACGGCAGGGGGATATATGAACACTGAAGCTTTCTTT. This translates into CASSIATAGGYMNTEAFF.